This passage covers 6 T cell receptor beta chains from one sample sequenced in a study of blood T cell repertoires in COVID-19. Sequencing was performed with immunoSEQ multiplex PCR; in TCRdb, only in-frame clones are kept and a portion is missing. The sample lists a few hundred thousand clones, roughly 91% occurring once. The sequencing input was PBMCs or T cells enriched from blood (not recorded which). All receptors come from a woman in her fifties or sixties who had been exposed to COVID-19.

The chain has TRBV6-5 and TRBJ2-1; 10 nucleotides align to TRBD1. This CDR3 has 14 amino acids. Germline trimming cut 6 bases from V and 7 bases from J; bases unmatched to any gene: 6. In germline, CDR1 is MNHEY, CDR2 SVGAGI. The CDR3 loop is CASRAAGQGNEQFF. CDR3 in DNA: TGTGCCAGCAGAGCGGCGGGACAGGGGAATGAGCAGTTCTTC.

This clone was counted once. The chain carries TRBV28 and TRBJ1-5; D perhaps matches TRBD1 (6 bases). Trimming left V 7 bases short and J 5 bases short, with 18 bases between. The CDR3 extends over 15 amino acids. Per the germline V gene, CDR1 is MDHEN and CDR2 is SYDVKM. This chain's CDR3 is CASNLGRGKDQPQHF. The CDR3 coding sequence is TGTGCCAGCAACCTAGGCAGGGGAAAGGATCAGCCCCAGCATTTT.

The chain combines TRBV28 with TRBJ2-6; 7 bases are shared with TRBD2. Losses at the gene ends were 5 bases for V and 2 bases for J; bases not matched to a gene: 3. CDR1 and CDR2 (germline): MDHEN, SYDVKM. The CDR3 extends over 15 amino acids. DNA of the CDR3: TGTGCCAGCAGTCAGGGAGGGACTGGGGCCAACGTCCTGACTTTC. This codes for CASSQGGTGANVLTF.

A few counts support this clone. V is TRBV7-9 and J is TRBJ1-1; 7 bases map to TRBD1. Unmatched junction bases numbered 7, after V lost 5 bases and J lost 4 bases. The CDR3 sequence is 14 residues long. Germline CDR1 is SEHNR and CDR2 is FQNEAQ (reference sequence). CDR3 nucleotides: TGTGCCAGCAGCGAGAGGGGGCCGGGCACTGAAGCTTTCTTT. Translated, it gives CASSERGPGTEAFF.

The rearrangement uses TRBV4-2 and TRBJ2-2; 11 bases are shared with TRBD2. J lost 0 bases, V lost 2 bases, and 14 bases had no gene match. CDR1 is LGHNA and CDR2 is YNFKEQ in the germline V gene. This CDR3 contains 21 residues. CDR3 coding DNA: TGTGCCAGCAGCCAAACCCTAGCGGGGGGCCGCCCGATAACGAACACCGGGGAGCTGTTTTTT. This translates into CASSQTLAGGRPITNTGELFF.

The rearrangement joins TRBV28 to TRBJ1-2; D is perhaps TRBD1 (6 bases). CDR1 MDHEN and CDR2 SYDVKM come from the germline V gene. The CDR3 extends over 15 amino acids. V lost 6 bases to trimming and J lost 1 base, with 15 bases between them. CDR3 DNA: TGTGCCAGCAGCCGAGGGGGACAAGTTAACTATGGCTACACCTTC. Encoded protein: CASSRGGQVNYGYTF.